A selection of T cell receptor beta chains follows, all from one sample in a study of cytomegalovirus exposure and HLA in healthy donors. The assay was immunoSEQ multiplex PCR, and TCRdb's table has in-frame clones only and misses some. The sample carries about 160,000 clones, more than 80% recorded once. The sample consisted of PBMCs. The receptors come from a male donor in good health and CMV-seronegative. Each CDR3 is given with its conserved first and last residue. A D gene is named only where the DNA matches it firmly. A clone size is listed for some rows: how often the clone was seen (once, few, many), or a class if it is expanded.

d_call | j_call | clone_size | v_call | cdr3_aa | cdr3_nt
TRBD2 | TRBJ2-5 | NA | TRBV13 | CASSLTSGGAFPETQYF | TGTGCCAGCAGCCTCACTAGCGGGGGGGCCTTTCCAGAGACCCAGTACTTC
TRBD1 | TRBJ1-4 | NA | TRBV28 | CASRQGLANEKLFF | TGTGCCAGCAGACAGGGGTTGGCTAATGAAAAACTGTTTTTT
NA | TRBJ2-1 | NA | TRBV28 | CASSLQGILNGQFF | TGTGCCAGCAGTTTACAGGGAATTCTGAATGGGCAGTTCTTC
TRBD2 | TRBJ2-1 | NA | TRBV11-3 | CASSLDDTGTSPYNEQFF | TGTGCCAGCAGCTTAGATGACACCGGGACTAGCCCCTACAATGAGCAGTTCTTC
NA | TRBJ1-3 | once | TRBV5-6 | CASSLGQVSGNTIYF | TGTGCCAGCAGCTTGGGGCAAGTCTCTGGAAACACCATATATTTT
TRBD1 | TRBJ1-6 | NA | TRBV5-1 | CASSLGQGASSPLHF | TGCGCCAGCAGCTTGGGACAGGGGGCATCTTCACCCCTCCACTTT
NA | TRBJ1-1 | few | TRBV29-1 | CSATTGMNTEAFF | TGCAGCGCCACGACTGGAATGAACACTGAAGCTTTCTTT
TRBD1 | TRBJ1-1 | NA | TRBV5-1 | CASSPDVRDRGRWTEAFF | TGCGCCAGCAGCCCGGACGTCCGGGACAGGGGGCGTTGGACTGAAGCTTTCTTT
NA | TRBJ2-1 | NA | TRBV4-3 | CASSRGTASSYNEQFF | TGCGCCAGCAGCCGCGGGACCGCGAGCTCCTACAATGAGCAGTTCTTC
NA | TRBJ1-3 | NA | TRBV2 | CASNQPWSGNTIYF | TGTGCCAGCAACCAGCCATGGAGTGGAAACACCATATATTTT
NA | TRBJ1-3 | NA | TRBV6-6 | CASSYSPQSSGNTIYF | TGTGCCAGCAGTTACTCGCCACAAAGCTCTGGAAACACCATATATTTT
TRBD2 | TRBJ2-1 | NA | TRBV4-3 | CASRPGLAGDREQFF | TGCGCCAGCAGACCCGGACTAGCGGGAGACAGGGAGCAGTTCTTC
TRBD2 | TRBJ2-3 | NA | TRBV5-1 | CASSSGLGTDTQYF | TGCGCCAGCAGCAGCGGACTAGGTACAGATACGCAGTATTTT
TRBD1 | TRBJ1-1 | few | TRBV7-2 | CASSRGQENTEAFF | TGTGCCAGCAGCCGAGGACAGGAAAACACTGAAGCTTTCTTT
TRBD1 | TRBJ1-2 | NA | TRBV7-9 | CASSLVSFGQGDYGYTF | TGTGCCAGCAGCTTAGTTAGTTTCGGACAGGGGGACTATGGCTACACCTTC
NA | TRBJ2-1 | NA | TRBV11-3 | CASSLTGDENEQFF | TGTGCCAGCAGTCTAACGGGAGATGAGAATGAGCAGTTCTTC
NA | TRBJ2-3 | NA | TRBV25-1 | CASSESRSTDTQYF | TGTGCCAGCAGTGAATCGCGTTCTACAGATACGCAGTATTTT
TRBD1 | TRBJ2-3 | NA | TRBV19 | CASTQQGSDTQYF | TGTGCCAGTACCCAACAGGGGTCAGATACGCAGTATTTT
NA | TRBJ2-2 | NA | TRBV19 | CASSPLEGAPLKAGELFF | TGTGCCAGTAGTCCGCTGGAGGGGGCCCCTTTGAAGGCCGGGGAGCTGTTTTTT
TRBD1 | TRBJ2-7 | NA | TRBV28 | CASSRAGTGAGSLRGQYF | TGTGCCAGCAGCCGGGCCGGGACAGGGGCTGGTAGCTTACGAGGGCAGTACTTC